This is a list of T cell receptor beta chains from one sample in a study of T cell responses to AZD1222 COVID-19 vaccine. The protocol was immunoSEQ multiplex PCR, while the TCRdb copy is restricted to in-frame clones and leaves out a portion. This sample carries around 160,000 clones, approximately 94% of them seen once, and the ten largest clones take under 6%. Sample: peripheral blood, taken 28 days after the second AZD1222 dose. These receptors came from an adult who received the AZD1222 COVID-19 vaccine. Each CDR3 is given without its conserved first and last residue.

V gene	J gene	CDR3 protein
TRBV6-1	TRBJ2-1	ASSEFGPPEQF
TRBV7-9	TRBJ1-2	ASTPPGGQTPNYGYT
TRBV27	TRBJ2-7	ASSFYGTEYEQY
TRBV19	TRBJ1-5	ASSKPGRPEEPQH
TRBV27	TRBJ2-4	ASSQRGLTLAKNIQY
TRBV7-9	TRBJ1-2	ASSLGAEYGYT
TRBV18	TRBJ2-7	ASSNSAHPYEQY
TRBV29-1	TRBJ1-1	SVVLFLGSEEAF
TRBV28	TRBJ1-2	ASMTGDYNYGYT
TRBV20-1	TRBJ1-2	SAEQGGYT